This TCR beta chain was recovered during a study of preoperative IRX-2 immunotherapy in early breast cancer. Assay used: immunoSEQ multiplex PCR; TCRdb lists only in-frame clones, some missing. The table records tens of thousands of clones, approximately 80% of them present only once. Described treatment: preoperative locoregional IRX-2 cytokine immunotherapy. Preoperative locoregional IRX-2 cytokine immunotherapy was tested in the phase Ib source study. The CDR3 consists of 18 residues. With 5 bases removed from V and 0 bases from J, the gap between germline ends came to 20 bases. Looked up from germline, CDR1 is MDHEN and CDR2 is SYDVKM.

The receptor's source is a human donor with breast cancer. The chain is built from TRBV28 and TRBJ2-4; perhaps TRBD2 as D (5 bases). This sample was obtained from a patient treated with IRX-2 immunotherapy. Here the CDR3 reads CASSNAVGEWLAKNIQYF. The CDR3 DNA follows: TGTGCCAGCAGTAACGCGGTTGGGGAGTGGCTAGCCAAAAACATTCAGTACTTC.